These 16 T cell receptor beta chains were sequenced from one sample in a study of blood T cell repertoires in COVID-19. Sequenced by immunoSEQ multiplex PCR; TCRdb stores in-frame clones only, minus some. The table records around 170,000 clones, 88% of them present only once. Sequenced: peripheral blood. Every receptor here comes from a man in his sixties with acute or convalescent COVID-19.

The rearrangement joins TRBV19 to TRBJ2-1; 8 nucleotides match TRBD2. The CDR3 has 15 residues. Germline assignment: CDR1 LNHDA and CDR2 SQIVND (reference sequence). Trimming cost V 6 bases and J 3 bases; bases outside gene matches: 7. This chain's CDR3 is CASREGLVGYNEQFF. Written as DNA, the CDR3 is TGTGCCAGTAGGGAGGGACTAGTCGGCTACAATGAGCAGTTCTTC.

In this sample, this clone turned up a few times. The chain links TRBV4-1 to TRBJ1-2; 12 nucleotides match TRBD1. CDR3 size: 19 residues. V lost 0 bases and J lost 5; bases outside the gene matches: 13. Germline V gene lookup returns CDR1 MGHRA and CDR2 YSYEKL. The CDR3 DNA follows: TGCGCCAGCAGCCAAGAAGTGAGCGGGACAGGGGGCCCATCTTATGGCTACACCTTC. It yields the protein CASSQEVSGTGGPSYGYTF.

J is TRBJ1-1 and V is TRBV7-8, with 9 bases fitting TRBD1. The CDR3 has 14 residues. Per the germline V gene, CDR1 is SGHVS and CDR2 is FQNEAQ. V lost 2 bases, J lost 7 bases, and 5 bases stayed unmatched. The CDR3 loop reads CASSLIRTGDEAFF. Written as DNA, the CDR3 is TGTGCCAGCAGCTTAATCCGGACAGGGGATGAAGCTTTCTTT.

A note on this clone: This sample also contains other DNA sequences that code for the same CDR3. The rearrangement links TRBV5-1 to TRBJ2-3; TRBD1 aligns across 11 bases. Per germline, CDR1 SGHRS and CDR2 YFSETQ. The J segment lost 5 bases and the V segment lost 3 bases, leaving 5 bases of the junction unmatched. The CDR3 extends over 15 amino acids. CDR3 nucleotide sequence: TGCGCCAGCAGCTCAGGACAGGGGGCGGGAGATACGCAGTATTTT. This encodes CASSSGQGAGDTQYF. Supplemented by reference TRBV5-1 and TRBJ2-3, the full variable domain reads KAGVTQTPRYLIKTRGQQVTLSCSPISGHRSVSWYQQTPGQGLQFLFEYFSETQRNKGNFPGRFSGRQFSNSRSEMNVSTLELGDSALYLCASSSGQGAGDTQYFGPGTRLTVL.

This chain uses TRBV11-2 with TRBJ2-1; D is possibly TRBD2 (6 bases). There are 14 residues in the CDR3. The germline V and J ends were trimmed by 6 bases and 0 bases, with 9 bases remaining between them. CDR1 and CDR2 (germline): SGHAT, FQNNGV. In DNA, the CDR3 is TGTGCCAGCAGTTTCGGGAGCTCCTACAATGAGCAGTTCTTC. Its translation: CASSFGSSYNEQFF.

The chain combines TRBV12-3 or TRBV12-4 with TRBJ2-5; no firm D call. The CDR3 loop spans 12 amino acids. V lost 10 bases, J lost 2 bases, and 11 bases lay in between. CDR3 in amino acids: CATRTEQETQYF. In nucleotides, the CDR3 is TGTGCCACGCGAACAGAGCAAGAGACCCAGTACTTC.

Here the CDR3 reads CASNNRGADTQYF. The CDR3 region has the DNA TGTGCCAGTAATAACAGGGGCGCAGATACGCAGTATTTT. J is TRBJ2-3 and V is TRBV19; TRBD1 matches at 7 bases. This CDR3 is built from 13 residues. CDR1 is LNHDA, CDR2 SQIVND, per germline (reference sequence). Germline trimming cut 7 bases from V and 4 bases from J; bases unmatched to any gene: 5.

The genes are TRBV7-9 and TRBJ1-4; tentatively, D is TRBD1 (5 bases). The V and J ends lost 1 base and 6 bases respectively, with 18 bases between them. The germline V gene encodes CDR1 SEHNR and CDR2 FQNEAQ (reference sequence). The CDR3 is 17 residues long. The CDR3, as DNA: TGTGCCAGCAGCTTAGTGGGACTTTTCAAGGCGGATGAAAAACTGTTTTTT. This gives the protein CASSLVGLFKADEKLFF.

The chain is built from TRBV7-9 and TRBJ1-1; D gene unclear. Looked up from germline, CDR1 is SEHNR and CDR2 is FQNEAQ (reference sequence). The CDR3 runs 12 residues. V was clipped by 5 bases and J by 7 bases, with 11 bases between them. In nucleotides, the CDR3 is TGTGCCAGCAGCGTAGGGCGGTTTGAAGCTTTCTTT. Its protein product is CASSVGRFEAFF.

The chain carries TRBV7-6 and TRBJ2-7, with D possibly being TRBD1 (6 bases). The CDR3 is made up of 16 amino acids. V shed 2 bases and J shed 4 bases, with 18 bases lying between them. Germline V gene data show CDR1 as SGHVS and CDR2 as FNYEAQ. The CDR3 nucleotides read TGTGCCAGCAGCTTAATAGGCTGGGGGCAGAATTACGAGCAGTACTTC. Its protein is CASSLIGWGQNYEQYF. The full variable domain, in which reference TRBV7-6 and TRBJ2-7 provide the parts outside the CDR3, is GAGVSQSPRYKVTKRGQDVALRCDPISGHVSLYWYRQALGQGPEFLTYFNYEAQQDKSGLPNDRFSAERPEGSISTLTIQRTEQRDSAMYRCASSLIGWGQNYEQYFGPGTRLTVT.

The V gene is TRBV7-2, the J gene TRBJ1-5, with 8 bases identical to TRBD1. This CDR3 comprises 14 residues. Germline V gene lookup returns CDR1 SGHTA and CDR2 FQGNSA. The J segment lost 4 bases and the V segment lost 1 base, leaving 0 bases of the junction unmatched. The CDR3 protein is CASSLGTGNQPQHF. The CDR3 DNA reads as TGTGCCAGCAGCTTAGGGACAGGGAATCAGCCCCAGCATTTT.

This clone was picked up one time. The gene calls are TRBV5-1 and TRBJ2-3; the D gene is possibly TRBD2 (6 bases). This CDR3 contains 14 residues. Germline CDR1 is SGHRS and CDR2 is YFSETQ. Trimming pared 3 bases from V and 2 bases from J, leaving 10 bases between. DNA for the CDR3: TGCGCCAGCAGCTCCGTGGGACTCACAGATACGCAGTATTTT. Its protein product is CASSSVGLTDTQYF.

The V gene is TRBV27, the J gene TRBJ2-4, with 7 positions matching TRBD1. The germline gives CDR1 MNHEY, CDR2 SMNVEV (reference sequence). The trim removed 2 bases at V and 8 bases at J, leaving 15 bases unmatched. The length of the CDR3 is 17 residues. The DNA of the CDR3 is TGTGCCAGCAGTTTAGGGAAGGGGGCAGGTGGGTGGGACATTCAGTACTTC. It yields the protein CASSLGKGAGGWDIQYF.

This clone was seen a single time. The chain couples TRBV24-1 to TRBJ1-2; 8 nucleotides line up with TRBD1. The V segment lost 4 bases and the J segment 3 bases; nucleotides outside the gene matches: 3. The CDR3 has 14 residues. In germline, CDR1 is KGHDR, CDR2 SFDVKD. CDR3 amino acids: CATSDTQGDYGYTF. CDR3 in DNA: TGTGCCACCAGTGACACACAGGGGGACTATGGCTACACCTTC.

This rearrangement joins TRBV29-1 to TRBJ1-2; 12 bases line up with TRBD1. The CDR3 is 13 residues long. Germline V gene data show CDR1 as SQVTM and CDR2 as ANQGSEA. Germline trimming cut 7 bases from V and 4 bases from J; bases unmatched to any gene: 4. CDR3: CSAPGQGAYGYTF. CDR3 sequence (DNA): TGCAGCGCCCCGGGACAGGGGGCCTATGGCTACACCTTC.

The rearrangement joins TRBV9 to TRBJ1-6; D perhaps matches TRBD1 (6 bases). Germline values: CDR1 SGDLS, CDR2 YYNGEE. V was shortened by 5 bases and J by 2 bases, with 11 bases between the two germline ends. This CDR3 region has 15 residues. CDR3 in amino acids: CASSYRDTYNSPLHF. CDR3 sequence (DNA): TGTGCCAGCAGTTACCGGGACACCTATAATTCACCCCTCCACTTT.